This entry is about one T cell receptor beta chain. The antigen remains undetermined. The sample is drawn from a study of shared clonotypes between healthy human individuals. The wider study: Three CD4 naive, three CD4 memory, two CD8 naive and one CD8 memory plate were used per donor. Study outcomes and limitations: Memory subsets generally showed smaller estimated richness than naive subsets did. When compared with the clonotypes that were shared by all four sorted-subset donors, the non-shared clonotypes turned out to have lower generation probabilities.

Method: immunoSEQ multiplex PCR; TCRdb's copy keeps in-frame clones and lacks some. This sample has around 990,000 clones, with approximately 77% found just once. The specimen was memory CD4+ T cells from PBMCs. Subset denoted: CD45RA-negative fraction. The clonotype was recovered from a man younger than 35 in good health. Some clones in this sample may be carry-over from other donors' samples.

CDR3 in DNA: TGTGCCAGCAGCTTTAGGCAGGGGAGTGGCTACACCTTC. It encodes CASSFRQGSGYTF. This sequence joins TRBV7-8 and TRBJ1-2, with D perhaps matching TRBD1 (6 bases). Trimming took off 3 bases at V and 7 bases at J, with 12 bases between the two ends. Germline assignment: CDR1 SGHVS and CDR2 FQNEAQ. This CDR3 is 13 amino acids long.